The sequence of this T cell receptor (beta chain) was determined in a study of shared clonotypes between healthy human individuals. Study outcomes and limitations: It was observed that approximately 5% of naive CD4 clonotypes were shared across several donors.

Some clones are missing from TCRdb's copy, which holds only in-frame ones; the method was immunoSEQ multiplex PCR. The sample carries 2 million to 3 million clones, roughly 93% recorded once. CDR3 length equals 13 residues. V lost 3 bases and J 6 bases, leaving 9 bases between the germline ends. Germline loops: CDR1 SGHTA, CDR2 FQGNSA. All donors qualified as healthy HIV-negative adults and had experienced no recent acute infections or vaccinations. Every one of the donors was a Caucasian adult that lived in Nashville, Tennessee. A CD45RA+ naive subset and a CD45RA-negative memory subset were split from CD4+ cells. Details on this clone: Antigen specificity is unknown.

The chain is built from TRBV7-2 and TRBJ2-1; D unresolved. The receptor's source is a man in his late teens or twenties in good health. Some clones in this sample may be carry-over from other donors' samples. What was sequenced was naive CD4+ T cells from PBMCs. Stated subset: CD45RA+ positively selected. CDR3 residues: CASSFEAGNEQFF. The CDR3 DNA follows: TGTGCCAGCAGCTTTGAGGCAGGCAATGAGCAGTTCTTC.